The rows below give T cell receptor beta chains drawn from one sample of a study of cytomegalovirus exposure and HLA in healthy donors. The method was immunoSEQ multiplex PCR; TCRdb's version includes in-frame clones alone and lacks a portion of them. The sample has about 160,000 clones, about nine tenths seen once. The sequencing input was PBMCs. The receptors were gathered from a man between 18 and 29 years old in good health and CMV-seropositive. Both conserved end residues are part of each CDR3. Each record gives: clone size, J gene, V gene, D gene, CDR3 DNA, CDR3 protein. The D gene is left open where the match is weak. Some rows mark clone size as missing; the rest say once, few, many or name a class of expanded clone.

NA | TRBJ2-5 | TRBV4-1 | TRBD1 | TGCGCCAGCAGCCAAGAGTACCCCGTTGGACAGGGGGTTAGGGAGACCCAGTACTTC | CASSQEYPVGQGVRETQYF
NA | TRBJ1-1 | TRBV5-1 | TRBD1 | TGCGCCAGCAGCCCGGGACAGGTTAACACTGAAGCTTTCTTT | CASSPGQVNTEAFF
NA | TRBJ2-3 | TRBV5-1 | TRBD1 | TGCGCCAGCAGCTTGGAGGGGACAGGGGGTATAGATACGCAGTATTTT | CASSLEGTGGIDTQYF
few | TRBJ2-3 | TRBV13 | TRBD2 | TGTGCCAGCAGCCTCCTAGCGGAAGTCACAGATACGCAGTATTTT | CASSLLAEVTDTQYF
NA | TRBJ1-2 | TRBV28 | NA | TGTGCCAGTAGGGGGGGGCAAGGGGAGAAGGGCTACACCTTC | CASRGGQGEKGYTF
NA | TRBJ2-1 | TRBV5-1 | NA | TGCGCCAGCAGCCTCGGTGGGGCGTCCCTACCCTACAATGAGCAGTTCTTC | CASSLGGASLPYNEQFF
NA | TRBJ2-1 | TRBV12-5 | TRBD2 | TGTGCTAGTGGTTTGGTAATCGGGAGGGAAGCGGCTAGCGGGCCCTTCAGGTACAATGAGCAGTTCTTC | CASGLVIGREAASGPFRYNEQFF
NA | TRBJ1-1 | TRBV21-1 | NA | TGTGCCAGCAGCATCCCGACTGAAGCTTTCTTT | CASSIPTEAFF
NA | TRBJ2-6 | TRBV27 | NA | TGTGCCAGCAGTTTATCGCCAGGGTATCTGGGGGCCAACGTCCTGACTTTC | CASSLSPGYLGANVLTF
NA | TRBJ1-4 | TRBV19 | NA | TGTGCCAGTAGTTTGGCAAATGAAAAACTGTTTTTT | CASSLANEKLFF
NA | TRBJ1-1 | TRBV7-8 | NA | TGTGCCAGCAGCTTAGATCAGTCCTCTGAAGCTTTCTTT | CASSLDQSSEAFF
NA | TRBJ2-6 | TRBV19 | TRBD2 | TGTGCCAGTAGTATAGGAGGGACTAGCGGGAGGGCCAGTGGGGCCAACGTCCTGACTTTC | CASSIGGTSGRASGANVLTF